This entry is about one TCR beta chain. Study processing details: Estimates of nucleated cell counts were drawn from the amplification of reference gene primers. Method: immunoSEQ multiplex PCR; TCRdb's copy keeps in-frame clones and lacks some. V and J calls and clone size follow that table, whereas D and trimming were derived from the DNA. The profile shows around 220,000 clones, approximately 78% of them singletons. Seattle-derived patients entered the study during active infection and were followed longitudinally. The sample is drawn from a study of blood T cell repertoires in COVID-19. Study at large: Samples taken during acute and convalescent COVID-19 were collected in the United States, Italy and Spain. T cells, B-cell-depleted T cells, or PBMCs supplied cDNA or gDNA.

V shed 7 bases and J shed 7 bases, with 16 bases lying between them. This CDR3 has 13 amino acids. The V gene's germline CDR1 is SQVTM and CDR2 ANQGSEA. This sequence originates from a woman older than 75 with COVID-19, enrolled during active disease. The chain couples TRBV29-1 to TRBJ2-2; the D gene is possibly TRBD2 (6 bases). Material: peripheral blood. The CDR3, as DNA: TGCAGCGCCGGGGGACGAGCCGGCGGGGAGCTGTTTTTT. It encodes CSAGGRAGGELFF.